One and the same sample provided the 2 T cell receptor beta chains below, sequenced in a study of cytomegalovirus exposure and HLA in healthy donors. Researchers ran the PCR with 60 Vbeta and 13 Jbeta primers. The table came from immunoSEQ multiplex PCR; TCRdb's copy has only in-frame clones and leaves some out. The sample has 100,000 or so clones; approximately 14% are singletons. Sequencing was performed on PBMCs. All receptors derive from a female donor in good health and CMV-seronegative.

The chain uses TRBV9 and TRBJ2-1; 7 bases agree with TRBD2. The ends lost 0 bases at V and 3 bases at J; junction bases unmatched: 3. Germline CDR1 SGDLS, CDR2 YYNGEE. The CDR3 sequence is 15 residues long. CDR3 DNA sequence: TGTGCCAGCAGCGTAGGGACTAGGGTCTACAATGAGCAGTTCTTC. Its protein is CASSVGTRVYNEQFF.

DNA of the CDR3: TGTGCCAGCAGTCCATGGGTGAAGTCGGGGGATACGCAGTATTTT. As protein: CASSPWVKSGDTQYF. The rearrangement joins TRBV27 to TRBJ2-3, with D tentatively TRBD2 (5 bases). Trimming removed 5 bases from V and 6 bases from J, with 18 bases in between. The CDR3 is 15 residues long. Germline V CDR1 and CDR2: MNHEY, SMNVEV (reference sequence).